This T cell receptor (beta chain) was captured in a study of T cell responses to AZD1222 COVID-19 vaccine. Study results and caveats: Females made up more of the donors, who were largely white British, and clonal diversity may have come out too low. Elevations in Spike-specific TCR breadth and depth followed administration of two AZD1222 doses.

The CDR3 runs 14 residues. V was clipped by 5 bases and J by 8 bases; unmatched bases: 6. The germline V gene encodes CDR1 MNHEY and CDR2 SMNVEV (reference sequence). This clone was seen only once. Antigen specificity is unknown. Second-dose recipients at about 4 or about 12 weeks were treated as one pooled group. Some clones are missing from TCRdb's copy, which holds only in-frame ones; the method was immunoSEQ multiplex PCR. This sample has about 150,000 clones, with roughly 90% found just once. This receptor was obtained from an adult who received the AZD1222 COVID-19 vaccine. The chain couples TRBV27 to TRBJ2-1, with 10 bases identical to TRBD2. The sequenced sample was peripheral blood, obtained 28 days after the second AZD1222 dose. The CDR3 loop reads CASSHSGRSDEQFF. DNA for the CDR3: TGTGCCAGCAGTCATAGCGGGAGGAGCGATGAGCAGTTCTTC.